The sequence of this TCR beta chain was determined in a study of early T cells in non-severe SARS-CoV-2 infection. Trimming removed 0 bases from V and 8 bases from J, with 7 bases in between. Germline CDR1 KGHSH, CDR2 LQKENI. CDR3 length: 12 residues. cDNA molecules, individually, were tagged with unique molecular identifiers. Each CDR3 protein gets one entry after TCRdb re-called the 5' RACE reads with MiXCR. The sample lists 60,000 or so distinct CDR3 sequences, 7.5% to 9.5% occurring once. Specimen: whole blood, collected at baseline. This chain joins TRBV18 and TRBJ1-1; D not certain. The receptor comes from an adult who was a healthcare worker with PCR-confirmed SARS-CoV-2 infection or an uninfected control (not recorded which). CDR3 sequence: CASSPPGSEAFF. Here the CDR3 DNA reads TGTGCCAGCTCACCACCGGGTTCCGAAGCTTTCTTT. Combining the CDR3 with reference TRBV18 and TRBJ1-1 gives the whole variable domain NAGVMQNPRHLVRRRGQEARLRCSPMKGHSHVYWYRQLPEEGLKFMVYLQKENIIDESGMPKERFSAEFPKEGPSILRIQQVVRGDSAAYFCASSPPGSEAFFGQGTRLTVV.